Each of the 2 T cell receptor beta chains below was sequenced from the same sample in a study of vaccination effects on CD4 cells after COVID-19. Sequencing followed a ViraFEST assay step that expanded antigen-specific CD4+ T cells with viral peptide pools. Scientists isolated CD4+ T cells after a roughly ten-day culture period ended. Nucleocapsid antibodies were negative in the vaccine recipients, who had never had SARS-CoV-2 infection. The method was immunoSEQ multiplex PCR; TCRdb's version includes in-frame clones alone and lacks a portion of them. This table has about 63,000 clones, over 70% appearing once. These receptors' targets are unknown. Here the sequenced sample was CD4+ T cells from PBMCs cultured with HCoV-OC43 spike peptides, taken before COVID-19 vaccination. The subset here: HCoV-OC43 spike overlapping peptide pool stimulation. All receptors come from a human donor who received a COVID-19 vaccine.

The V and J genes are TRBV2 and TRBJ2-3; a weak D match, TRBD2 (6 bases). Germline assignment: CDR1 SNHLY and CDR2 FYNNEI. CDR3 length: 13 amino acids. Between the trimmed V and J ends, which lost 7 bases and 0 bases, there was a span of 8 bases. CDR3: CASMAGSTDTQYF. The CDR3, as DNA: TGTGCCAGCATGGCGGGGAGCACAGATACGCAGTATTTT. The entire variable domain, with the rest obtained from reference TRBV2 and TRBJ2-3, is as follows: EPEVTQTPSHQVTQMGQEVILRCVPISNHLYFYWYRQILGQKVEFLVSFYNNEISEKSEIFDDQFSVERPDGSNFTLKIRSTKLEDSAMYFCASMAGSTDTQYFGPGTRLTVL.

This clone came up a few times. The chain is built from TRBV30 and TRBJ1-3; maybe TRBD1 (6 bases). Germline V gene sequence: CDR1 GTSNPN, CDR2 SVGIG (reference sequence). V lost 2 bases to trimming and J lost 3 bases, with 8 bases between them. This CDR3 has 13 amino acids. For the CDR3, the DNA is TGTGCCTGGAGTAAGGACAGTGGAAACACCATATATTTT. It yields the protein CAWSKDSGNTIYF.